This record concerns one TCR beta chain sequence. The antigen remains undetermined. Use of 60 Vbeta and 13 Jbeta primers characterized the PCR. Clones were read by immunoSEQ multiplex PCR, and TCRdb kept only the in-frame ones, dropping some. The sample consists of about 220,000 clones, 65% to 85% of them appearing once. The sample originates from a study of cytomegalovirus exposure and HLA in healthy donors. Across the study: Sequencing of around 200 million T cells in an earlier analysis found around 100 million unique TCR beta sequences. Study-level findings and limits: Altogether, about 160 TCR beta chains were recorded as cytomegalovirus-associated. Three CMV-associated chains proved CMV antigen-specific in vitro.

The CDR3 length is 15 residues. Donors were nominally healthy when sampled, though unrecorded immune exposures were likely. This chain uses TRBV21-1 with TRBJ1-1; no check of the table's D call, TRBD1, against the DNA was made. TRBV21-1 is reported as a pseudogene. This sequence was found in a boy between 2 and 10 years old in good health and CMV-seronegative. Input material: PBMCs. In DNA, the CDR3 is TGTGCCAGCAGCAAAGCCGACAGGATCTACACTGAAGCTTTCTTT. Translated: CASSKADRIYTEAFF.